The table lists the clone carrying this T cell receptor beta chain with a count of one. Its antigen is unidentified. As for time point: blood 4 weeks post-SBRT, at nephrectomy. Treatment of the sample: 15 Gy SBRT to primary tumor, nephrectomy 4 weeks later. Nephrectomy followed 15 Gy stereotactic body radiation by 4 weeks. After SBRT, blood was collected at 2 and 4 weeks, plus baseline. The data stem from a study of radiation and T cells in renal cell carcinoma. Assay: immunoSEQ multiplex PCR; the TCRdb copy retains only in-frame clones and omits some. This sample has around 100,000 clones, with 80% to 90% found just once. From germline, CDR1 is LNHNV and CDR2 YYDKDF (reference sequence). V was shortened by 2 bases and J by 4 bases, with 9 bases between the two germline ends. The CDR3 sequence is 13 residues long. Overall study results and limits: Without pretreatment biopsies, baseline tumor clonotype presence was undetermined. From baseline, blood top tumor clonotypes peaked at 2 weeks post-radiation.

The rearrangement uses TRBV15 and TRBJ2-7, with D perhaps TRBD2 (5 bases). This sample comprised blood, obtained from a patient whose treatment included radiotherapy and nephrectomy. This clonotype was sampled from a man aged 55 to 70 with renal cell carcinoma. The CDR3 spells CATSRIGGYEQYF. The CDR3 nucleotides read TGTGCCACCAGCAGAATCGGAGGATACGAGCAGTACTTC.